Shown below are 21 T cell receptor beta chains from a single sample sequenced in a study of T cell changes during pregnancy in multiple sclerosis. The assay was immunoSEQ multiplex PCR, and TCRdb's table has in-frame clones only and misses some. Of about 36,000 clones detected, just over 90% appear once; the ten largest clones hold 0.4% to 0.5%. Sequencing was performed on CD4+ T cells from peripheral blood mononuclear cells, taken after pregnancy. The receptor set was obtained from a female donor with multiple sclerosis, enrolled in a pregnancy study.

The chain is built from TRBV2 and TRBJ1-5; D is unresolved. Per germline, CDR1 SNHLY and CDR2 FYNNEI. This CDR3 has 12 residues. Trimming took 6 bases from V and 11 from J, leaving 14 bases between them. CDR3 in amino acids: CASSLLSRAQHF. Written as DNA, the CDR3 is TGTGCCAGCAGCCTCCTAAGTCGGGCCCAGCATTTT. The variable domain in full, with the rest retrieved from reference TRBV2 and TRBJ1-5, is EPEVTQTPSHQVTQMGQEVILRCVPISNHLYFYWYRQILGQKVEFLVSFYNNEISEKSEIFDDQFSVERPDGSNFTLKIRSTKLEDSAMYFCASSLLSRAQHFGDGTRLSIL.

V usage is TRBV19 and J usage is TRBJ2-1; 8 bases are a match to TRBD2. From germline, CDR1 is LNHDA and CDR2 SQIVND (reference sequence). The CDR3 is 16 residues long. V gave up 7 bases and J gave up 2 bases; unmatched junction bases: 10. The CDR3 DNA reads TGTGCCAGTAATAGTCGAGCGGGAGCACCCTACAATGAGCAGTTCTTC. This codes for CASNSRAGAPYNEQFF. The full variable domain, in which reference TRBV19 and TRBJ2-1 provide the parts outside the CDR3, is DGGITQSPKYLFRKEGQNVTLSCEQNLNHDAMYWYRQDPGQGLRLIYYSQIVNDFQKGDIAEGYSVSREKKESFPLTVTSAQKNPTAFYLCASNSRAGAPYNEQFFGPGTRLTVL.

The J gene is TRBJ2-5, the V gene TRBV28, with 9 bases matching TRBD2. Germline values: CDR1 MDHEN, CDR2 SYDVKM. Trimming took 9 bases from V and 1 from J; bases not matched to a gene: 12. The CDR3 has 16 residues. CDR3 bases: TGTGCCAGTACGTCGTGGCGGGAGGGGCCCCAAGAGACCCAGTACTTC. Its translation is CASTSWREGPQETQYF.

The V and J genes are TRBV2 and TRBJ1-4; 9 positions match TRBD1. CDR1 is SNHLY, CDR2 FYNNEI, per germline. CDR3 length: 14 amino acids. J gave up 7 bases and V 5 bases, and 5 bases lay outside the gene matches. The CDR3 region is CASSQGQGGEKLFF. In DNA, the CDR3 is TGTGCCAGCAGTCAGGGACAGGGAGGTGAAAAACTGTTTTTT.

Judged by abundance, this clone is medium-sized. The CDR3 protein is CSARESTEAFF. The CDR3 DNA sequence: TGCAGTGCTAGAGAGAGCACTGAAGCTTTCTTT. The rearrangement joins TRBV20-1 to TRBJ1-1; the D is unclear. Germline CDR1 is DFQATT and CDR2 is SNEGSKA (reference sequence). There are 11 residues in the CDR3. V lost 0 bases and J lost 4, with 3 bases in between.

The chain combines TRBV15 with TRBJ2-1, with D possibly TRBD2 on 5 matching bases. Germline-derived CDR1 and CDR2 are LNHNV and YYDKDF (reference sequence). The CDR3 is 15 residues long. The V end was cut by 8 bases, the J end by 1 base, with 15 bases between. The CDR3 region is CATYDAGGSYNEQFF. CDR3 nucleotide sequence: TGTGCCACCTATGACGCGGGCGGATCCTACAATGAGCAGTTCTTC.

The CDR3 nucleotides are TGTGCCAGCTCAATTGATGGGACAGGCGGCTCTGGGGCCAACGTCCTGACTTTC. This gives the protein CASSIDGTGGSGANVLTF. The chain carries TRBV18 and TRBJ2-6; 8 positions match TRBD1. From germline, CDR1 is KGHSH and CDR2 LQKENI. This CDR3 spans 18 amino acids. J was trimmed by 0 bases and V by 5 bases; bases with no gene match: 9.

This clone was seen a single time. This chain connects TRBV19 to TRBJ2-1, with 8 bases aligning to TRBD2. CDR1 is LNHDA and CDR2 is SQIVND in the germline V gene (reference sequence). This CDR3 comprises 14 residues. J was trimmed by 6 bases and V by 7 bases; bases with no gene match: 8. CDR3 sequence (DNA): TGTGCCAGTAAGGGGCGGGAGGTAGTCAATGAGCAGTTCTTC. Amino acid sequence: CASKGREVVNEQFF. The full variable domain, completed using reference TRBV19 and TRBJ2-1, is DGGITQSPKYLFRKEGQNVTLSCEQNLNHDAMYWYRQDPGQGLRLIYYSQIVNDFQKGDIAEGYSVSREKKESFPLTVTSAQKNPTAFYLCASKGREVVNEQFFGPGTRLTVL.

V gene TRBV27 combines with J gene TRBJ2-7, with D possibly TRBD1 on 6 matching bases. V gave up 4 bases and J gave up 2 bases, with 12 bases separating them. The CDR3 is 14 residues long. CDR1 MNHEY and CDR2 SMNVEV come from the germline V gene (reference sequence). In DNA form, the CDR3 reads TGTGCCAGCAGTTCCCGGACAGCTACCTACGAGCAGTACTTC. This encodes CASSSRTATYEQYF.

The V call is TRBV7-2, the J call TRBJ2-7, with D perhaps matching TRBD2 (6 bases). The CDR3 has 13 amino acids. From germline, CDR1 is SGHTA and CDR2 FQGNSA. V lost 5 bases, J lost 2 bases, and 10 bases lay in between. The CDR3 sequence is CASSAWGAYEQYF. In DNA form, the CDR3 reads TGTGCCAGCAGCGCCTGGGGGGCCTACGAGCAGTACTTC.

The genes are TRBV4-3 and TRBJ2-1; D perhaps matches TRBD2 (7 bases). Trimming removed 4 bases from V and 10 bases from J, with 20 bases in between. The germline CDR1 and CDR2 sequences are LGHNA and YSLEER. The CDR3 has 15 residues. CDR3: CASSRGRERGGEQFF. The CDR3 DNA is TGCGCCAGCAGCCGGGGGCGGGAGCGGGGAGGCGAGCAGTTCTTC.

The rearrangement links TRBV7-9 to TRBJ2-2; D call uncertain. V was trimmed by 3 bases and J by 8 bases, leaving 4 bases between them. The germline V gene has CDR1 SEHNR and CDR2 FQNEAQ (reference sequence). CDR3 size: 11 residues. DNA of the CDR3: TGTGCCAGCAGCTTCGGGGGGGAGCTGTTTTTT. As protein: CASSFGGELFF. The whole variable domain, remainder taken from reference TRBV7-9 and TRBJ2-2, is DTGVSQNPRHKITKRGQNVTFRCDPISEHNRLYWYRQTLGQGPEFLTYFQNEAQLEKSRLLSDRFSAERPKGSFSTLEIQRTEQGDSAMYLCASSFGGELFFGEGSRLTVL.

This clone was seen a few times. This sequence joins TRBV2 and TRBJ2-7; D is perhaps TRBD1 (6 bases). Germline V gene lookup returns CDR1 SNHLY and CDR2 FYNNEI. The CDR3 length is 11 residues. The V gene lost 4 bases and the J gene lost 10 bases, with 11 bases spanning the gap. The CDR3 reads CASSVRGDQYF. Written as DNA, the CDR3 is TGTGCCAGCAGTGTCAGGGGCGATCAGTACTTC.

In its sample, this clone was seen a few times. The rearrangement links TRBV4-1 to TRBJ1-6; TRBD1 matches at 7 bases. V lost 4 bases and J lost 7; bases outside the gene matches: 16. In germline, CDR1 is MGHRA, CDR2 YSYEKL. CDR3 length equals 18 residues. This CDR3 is CASSPRENSNRGNSPLHF. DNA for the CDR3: TGCGCCAGCAGCCCGCGCGAAAATTCGAACAGGGGAAATTCACCCCTCCACTTT.

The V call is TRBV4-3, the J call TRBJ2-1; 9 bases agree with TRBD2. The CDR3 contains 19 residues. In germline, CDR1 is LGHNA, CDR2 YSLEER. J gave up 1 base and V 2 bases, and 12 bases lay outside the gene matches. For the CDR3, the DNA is TGCGCCAGCAGCCAACGTGATGGAGTGGCGGGGGGGTCCTACAATGAGCAGTTCTTC. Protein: CASSQRDGVAGGSYNEQFF.

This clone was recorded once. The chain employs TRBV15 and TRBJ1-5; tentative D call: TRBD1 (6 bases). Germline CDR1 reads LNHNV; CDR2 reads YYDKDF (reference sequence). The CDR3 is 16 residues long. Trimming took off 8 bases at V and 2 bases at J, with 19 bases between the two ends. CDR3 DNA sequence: TGTGCCACCTGCAATGCCCAGGGGATACGCAATCAGCCCCAGCATTTT. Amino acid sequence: CATCNAQGIRNQPQHF.

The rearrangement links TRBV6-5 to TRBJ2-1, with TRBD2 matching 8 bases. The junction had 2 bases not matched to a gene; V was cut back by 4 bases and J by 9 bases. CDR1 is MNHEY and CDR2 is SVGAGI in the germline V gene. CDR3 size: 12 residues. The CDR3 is CASSFSGAEQFF. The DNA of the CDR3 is TGTGCCAGCAGTTTTAGCGGGGCTGAGCAGTTCTTC.

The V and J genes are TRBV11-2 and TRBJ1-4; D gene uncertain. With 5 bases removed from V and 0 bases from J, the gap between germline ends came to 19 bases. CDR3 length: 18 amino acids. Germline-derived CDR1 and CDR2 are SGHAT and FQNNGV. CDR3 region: CASSQKTGYPSTNEKLFF. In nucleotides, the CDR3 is TGTGCCAGCAGCCAGAAGACGGGATATCCGTCAACTAATGAAAAACTGTTTTTT.

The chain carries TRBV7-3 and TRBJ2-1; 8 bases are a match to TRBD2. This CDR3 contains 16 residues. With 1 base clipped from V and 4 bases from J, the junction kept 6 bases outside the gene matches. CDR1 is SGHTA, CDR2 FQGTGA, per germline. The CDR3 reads CASSLRVAGNYNEQFF. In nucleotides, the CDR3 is TGTGCCAGCAGCTTAAGGGTAGCGGGGAATTACAATGAGCAGTTCTTC.

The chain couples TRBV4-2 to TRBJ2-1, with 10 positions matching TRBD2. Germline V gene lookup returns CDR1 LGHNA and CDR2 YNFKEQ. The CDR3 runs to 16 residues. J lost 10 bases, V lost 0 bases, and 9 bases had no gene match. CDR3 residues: CASSQESAGGPIEQFF. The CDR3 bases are TGTGCCAGCAGCCAAGAATCAGCGGGAGGGCCAATAGAGCAGTTCTTC.

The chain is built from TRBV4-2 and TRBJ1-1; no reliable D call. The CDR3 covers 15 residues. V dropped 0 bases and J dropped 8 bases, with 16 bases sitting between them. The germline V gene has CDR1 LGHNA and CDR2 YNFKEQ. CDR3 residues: CASSQDLQPRREAFF. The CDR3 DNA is TGTGCCAGCAGCCAAGATCTACAGCCTCGTCGGGAAGCTTTCTTT.